This record looks at one TCR beta chain sequence and its context. Its antigen is currently unknown. The data derive from a study of cytomegalovirus exposure and HLA in healthy donors. Study summary: Of all 398 donors who were genotyped, 75% to 85% belonged to the Caucasian-associated ancestry cluster.

V shed 7 bases and J shed 7 bases, with 17 bases lying between them. The CDR3 is made up of 15 amino acids. CDR1 and CDR2 from the germline V gene are MNHNY and SVGAGI (reference sequence). PCR employed 60 Vbeta and 13 Jbeta primers. Clones were sequenced by immunoSEQ multiplex PCR, and TCRdb holds only the in-frame ones, with some missing. Listed are about 140,000 clones; approximately 2.5% falls within the top ten. Notes on the study in general: Upon later analysis, HLA-associated TCR beta chains proved more clonally expanded than other, equally common chains. Previous analysis showed most TCR beta V segments were productive about 87% or about 30% of the time. Rarity characterized most TCR sequences, yet some public TCRs appeared in many donors.

The sequenced material came from PBMCs. This sequence was found in a man aged 40-55 years in good health and CMV-seronegative. The chain links TRBV6-6 to TRBJ1-6, with D tentatively TRBD1 (5 bases). This CDR3 reads CASNQLDSANSPLHF. The CDR3 region has the DNA TGTGCCAGCAATCAGTTAGACAGTGCCAATTCACCCCTCCACTTT.